A single sample is the source of the 16 T cell receptor beta chains below, sequenced in a study of T cell repertoires in cytomegalovirus infection. TCRdb processed the reads anew with MiXCR; each CDR3 protein has one entry. The sample lists more than 500,000 distinct CDR3 sequences, 15% to 20% occurring once. Specimen: CD8+ T cells from PBMCs. These receptors were collected from a human donor in good health (CMV status not recorded). Some clones in this sample may be carry-over from other donors' samples.

Comment on this clonotype: Lacking the conserved final phenylalanine or tryptophan, this CDR3 likely reflects a read error. The chain couples TRBV11-2 to TRBJ2-5; D is undetermined. CDR3 length: 15 residues. V lost 5 bases to trimming and J lost 0 bases, with 13 bases between them. In germline, CDR1 is SGHAT, CDR2 FQNNGV. The CDR3 DNA reads as TGTGCCAGCAGCCACAATTTAGAGTACCAAGAGACCCAGTACTTA. Translating it yields CASSHNLEYQETQYL.

This clonotype has a handful of counts. The chain has TRBV10-3 and TRBJ2-7; D not certain. The CDR3 is 12 residues long. Per germline, CDR1 ENHRY and CDR2 SYGVKD. Trimming removed 6 bases at V and 3 bases at J, with 9 bases between. The CDR3 here is CAISQSVYEQYF. CDR3 in DNA: TGTGCCATCAGCCAATCCGTCTACGAGCAGTACTTC.

The rearrangement links TRBV4-1 to TRBJ1-2; D not certain. The CDR3 is 16 amino acids. With 2 bases removed from V and 2 bases from J, the gap between germline ends came to 15 bases. Germline-derived CDR1 and CDR2 are MGHRA and YSYEKL. The CDR3 DNA is TGCGCCAGCAGCCAACCGGAGTCCGAAGTCAACTATGGCTACACCTTC. This codes for CASSQPESEVNYGYTF.

V usage is TRBV5-6 and J usage is TRBJ1-5; a possible D gene is TRBD1 (6 bases). The CDR3 extends over 14 amino acids. Germline V gene data show CDR1 as SGHDT and CDR2 as YYEEEE. The germline V and J ends were trimmed by 4 bases and 14 bases, with 22 bases remaining between them. The CDR3 sequence: CASSTRDIRGPKHF. The CDR3 region has the DNA TGTGCCAGCAGCACCCGGGACATTCGCGGCCCTAAGCATTTT. Supplemented by reference TRBV5-6 and TRBJ1-5, the full variable domain reads DAGVTQSPTHLIKTRGQQVTLRCSPKSGHDTVSWYQQALGQGPQFIFQYYEEEERQRGNFPDRFSGHQFPNYSSELNVNALLLGDSALYLCASSTRDIRGPKHFGDGTRLSIL.

Many counts were recorded for this clonotype. This chain uses TRBV6-5 with TRBJ2-1, with 8 bases that match TRBD2. V trimming: 8 bases; J trimming: 0 bases; junction bases outside the gene matches: 6. CDR3 length: 15 amino acids. Per germline, CDR1 MNHEY and CDR2 SVGAGI. The chain's CDR3 is CASGKRESSYNEQFF. CDR3 DNA sequence: TGTGCCAGCGGAAAGCGGGAGAGCTCCTACAATGAGCAGTTCTTC.

The table lists this clonotype with a few counts. This sequence joins TRBV3-1 and TRBJ2-5; 7 nucleotides match TRBD2. This CDR3 comprises 16 residues. Unmatched junction bases numbered 5, after V lost 0 bases and J lost 1 base. The germline V gene has CDR1 LGHDT and CDR2 YNNKEL (reference sequence). The CDR3: CASSQELPSGQETQYF. The CDR3 coding sequence is TGTGCCAGCAGCCAAGAACTCCCTAGCGGCCAAGAGACCCAGTACTTC.

This chain links TRBV5-4 with TRBJ2-7; tentatively, D is TRBD1 or TRBD2 (5 bases each). Per germline, CDR1 SGHNT and CDR2 YYREEE (reference sequence). Trimming pared 5 bases from V and 2 bases from J, leaving 17 bases between. This CDR3 is built from 15 residues. CDR3 bases: TGTGCCAGCAGTATCCTCGGGCAGGGAGCCTACGAGCAGTACTTC. Translating gives CASSILGQGAYEQYF.

This clonotype showed up many times. The rearrangement uses TRBV24-1 and TRBJ2-3, with 9 bases matching TRBD2. V dropped 4 bases and J dropped 2; count of bases not matched to a gene: 6. From germline, CDR1 is KGHDR and CDR2 SFDVKD. The CDR3 spans 16 residues. CDR3 bases: TGTGCCACCAGTGACGTAGCGGGAGATTTCACAGATACGCAGTATTTT. This translates into CATSDVAGDFTDTQYF.

This clonotype has a count of ten or more. This chain uses TRBV4-2 with TRBJ2-2; the match to TRBD2 covers 11 bases. Germline trimming cut 0 bases from V and 8 bases from J; bases unmatched to any gene: 11. Looked up from germline, CDR1 is LGHNA and CDR2 is YNFKEQ. CDR3 length: 18 residues. The CDR3 DNA follows: TGTGCCAGCAGCCAAGATTCCCTAGCGGGAGGTCCCCGAGGGGAGCTGTTTTTT. Translation: CASSQDSLAGGPRGELFF.

This sequence joins TRBV19 and TRBJ1-1, with a possible D match to TRBD1 (5 bases). In germline, CDR1 is LNHDA, CDR2 SQIVND (reference sequence). Trimming took off 7 bases at V and 0 bases at J, with 21 bases between the two ends. This CDR3 is built from 17 residues. The CDR3 DNA reads TGTGCCAGTACTACTCTGGGGGTCGTAAGGATGAACACTGAAGCTTTCTTT. Protein sequence: CASTTLGVVRMNTEAFF.

V usage is TRBV9 and J usage is TRBJ2-2, with 7 bases matching TRBD1. Trimming took 0 bases from V and 4 from J; bases not matched to a gene: 3. CDR1 and CDR2 from the germline V gene are SGDLS and YYNGEE. This CDR3 spans 15 amino acids. CDR3 amino acids: CASSVEGAGTGELFF. The CDR3 nucleotides read TGTGCCAGCAGCGTAGAGGGGGCCGGCACCGGGGAGCTGTTTTTT.

This clonotype was seen ten or more times. CDR3 bases: TGTGCCAGCAGCTTAGAGGCTTCTGGGTTTGAAGCTTTCTTT. As protein: CASSLEASGFEAFF. The chain uses TRBV7-8 and TRBJ1-1, with D unclear. Germline CDR1 and CDR2: SGHVS and FQNEAQ. Trimming cost V 1 base and J 7 bases, with 13 bases left between them. The CDR3 runs 14 residues.

As concerns this clonotype: This sequence may be a read error, since a much larger clone differs from it by one base. The rearrangement joins TRBV27 to TRBJ2-4; TRBD1 agrees at 7 bases. Looked up from germline, CDR1 is MNHEY and CDR2 is SMNVEV (reference sequence). CDR3 length: 14 amino acids. The CDR3 DNA is TGTGCCAGAAGTTTATCTTGGGACAGAAACATTCAGTACTTC. This gives the protein CARSLSWDRNIQYF.

The chain combines TRBV29-1 with TRBJ1-2; no definite D call. The CDR3 sequence is 11 residues long. Trimming shortened V by 3 bases and J by 4 bases, and 6 bases separated the two germline ends. From germline, CDR1 is SQVTM and CDR2 ANQGSEA. In nucleotides, the CDR3 is TGCAGCGTTGAGCGGGGCTATGGCTACACCTTC. Protein product: CSVERGYGYTF.

The CDR3 protein is CASKREGLNTEAFF. The CDR3 bases are TGCGCCAGCAAACGAGAGGGGCTGAACACTGAAGCTTTCTTT. This rearrangement joins TRBV5-1 to TRBJ1-1; possibly TRBD1 for D (5 bases). CDR1 SGHRS and CDR2 YFSETQ come from the germline V gene. Trimming took off 6 bases at V and 0 bases at J, with 12 bases between the two ends. The CDR3 spans 14 residues.

This clonotype was recorded many times. The chain joins TRBV20-1 to TRBJ1-2; D not resolved. Trimming took off 3 bases at V and 3 bases at J, with 11 bases between the two ends. The CDR3 loop spans 13 amino acids. Per germline, CDR1 DFQATT and CDR2 SNEGSKA (reference sequence). The CDR3 protein is CSARRAGYYGYTF. Here the CDR3 DNA reads TGCAGTGCTAGGAGGGCCGGGTACTATGGCTACACCTTC.